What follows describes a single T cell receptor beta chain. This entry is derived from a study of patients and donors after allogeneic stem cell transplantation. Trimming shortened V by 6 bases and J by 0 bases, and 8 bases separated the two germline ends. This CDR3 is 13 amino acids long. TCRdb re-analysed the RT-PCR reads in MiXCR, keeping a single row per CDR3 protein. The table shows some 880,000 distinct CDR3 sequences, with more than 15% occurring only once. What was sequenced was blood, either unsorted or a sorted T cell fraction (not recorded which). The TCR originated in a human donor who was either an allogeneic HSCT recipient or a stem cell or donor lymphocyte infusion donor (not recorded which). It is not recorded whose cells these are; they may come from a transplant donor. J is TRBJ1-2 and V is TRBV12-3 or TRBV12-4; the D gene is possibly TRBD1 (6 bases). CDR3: CASSDRSNYGYTF. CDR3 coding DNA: TGTGCCAGCAGCGACAGGTCTAACTATGGCTACACCTTC.